Presented here are 20 T cell receptor beta chains from one specimen sequenced in a study of T cell repertoires in cytomegalovirus infection. The antigens these receptors bind are not known. A single record per CDR3 protein comes from TCRdb applying MiXCR to the reads. The data show some 350,000 distinct CDR3 sequences, 25% to 35% seen once. Sample: cultured PBMCs, taken from culture after CMV antigen stimulation. The receptors derive from a human donor in good health (CMV status not recorded). Some clones in this sample may be carry-over from other donors' samples.

This clonotype showed up just a few times. This chain joins TRBV6-1 and TRBJ1-5, with a possible D match to TRBD1 (6 bases). This CDR3 contains 13 residues. V lost 7 bases and J lost 2, with 9 bases in between. Germline values: CDR1 MNHNS, CDR2 SASEGT. The CDR3 protein is CASNRVGNQPQHF. Here the CDR3 DNA reads TGTGCCAGCAACAGGGTTGGCAATCAGCCCCAGCATTTT.

This chain uses TRBV6-6 with TRBJ2-3; D gene ambiguous. The CDR3 spans 17 residues. Per germline, CDR1 MNHNY and CDR2 SVGAGI (reference sequence). V gave up 2 bases and J gave up 0 bases, with 15 bases separating them. In DNA form, the CDR3 reads TGTGCCAGCAGTTACCCGAGAGAAGCAGCTAGCACAGATACGCAGTATTTT. Protein product: CASSYPREAASTDTQYF.

This chain links TRBV6-1 with TRBJ1-3; D gene uncertain. The germline gives CDR1 MNHNS, CDR2 SASEGT. Trimming cost V 5 bases and J 0 bases, with 11 bases left between them. CDR3 length equals 15 residues. This CDR3 reads CASSRTSISGNTIYF. As DNA, the CDR3 is TGTGCCAGCAGTCGGACTTCAATCTCTGGAAACACCATATATTTT.

The table lists this clonotype with a few counts. The chain joins TRBV5-4 to TRBJ2-5; TRBD2 matches at 10 bases. The CDR3 covers 16 residues. Germline-derived CDR1 and CDR2 are SGHNT and YYREEE (reference sequence). V shed 1 base, J shed 5 bases, and the junction held 8 bases outside the gene matches. Here the CDR3 reads CASSLSGRAIRETQYF. CDR3 in DNA: TGTGCCAGCAGCTTGAGCGGGAGGGCGATCCGGGAGACCCAGTACTTC.

This clonotype showed up many times. The V call is TRBV6-1, the J call TRBJ1-1, with unresolved D. Germline V gives CDR1 MNHNS, CDR2 SASEGT. The CDR3 length is 12 residues. Trimming took off 7 bases at V and 1 base at J, with 7 bases between the two ends. The CDR3 DNA reads TGTGCCAGCAAGCGGCCGAACACTGAAGCTTTCTTT. This encodes CASKRPNTEAFF.

The chain is built from TRBV28 and TRBJ1-6; D might be TRBD1 (5 bases). CDR1 and CDR2 (germline): MDHEN, SYDVKM. This CDR3 is 16 amino acids long. V lost 7 bases and J lost 0, with 13 bases in between. CDR3 bases: TGTGCCAGCATCGCGGGGGGTAACTCCTATAATTCACCCCTCCACTTT. This codes for CASIAGGNSYNSPLHF. Drawing the rest from reference TRBV28 and TRBJ1-6, the complete variable domain is DVKVTQSSRYLVKRTGEKVFLECVQDMDHENMFWYRQDPGLGLRLIYFSYDVKMKEKGDIPEGYSVSREKKERFSLILESASTNQTSMYLCASIAGGNSYNSPLHFGNGTRLTVT.

This clonotype occurred a few times. The CDR3 region is CASSLGPGQGSKNIQYF. The CDR3 nucleotides read TGTGCCAGCAGCTTGGGCCCGGGACAGGGGTCCAAAAACATTCAGTACTTC. The genes are TRBV7-8 and TRBJ2-4, with 10 bases fitting TRBD1. The CDR3 length is 17 residues. V trimming: 3 bases; J trimming: 2 bases; junction bases outside the gene matches: 7. In germline, CDR1 is SGHVS, CDR2 FQNEAQ.

This chain links TRBV2 with TRBJ1-2; possible D gene TRBD1, 5 bases. Trimming took off 6 bases at V and 5 bases at J, with 16 bases between the two ends. CDR1 and CDR2 (germline): SNHLY, FYNNEI. The CDR3 covers 14 residues. The CDR3: CASRAQGNSYGYTF. DNA of the CDR3: TGTGCCAGCAGGGCCCAGGGAAACTCGTATGGCTACACCTTC.

This sequence joins TRBV28 and TRBJ2-7; the D call may be TRBD1 or TRBD2 (5 bases each). The CDR3 loop spans 16 amino acids. With 5 bases removed from V and 0 bases from J, the gap between germline ends came to 17 bases. In germline, CDR1 is MDHEN, CDR2 SYDVKM. The CDR3 bases are TGTGCCAGCAGTCCCAGGGCCGGGACGGGCTCCTACGAGCAGTACTTC. Translating gives CASSPRAGTGSYEQYF.

This clonotype was detected only a few times. The chain couples TRBV11-2 to TRBJ1-6; 7 positions agree with TRBD1. There are 17 residues in the CDR3. Trimming removed 4 bases from V and 11 bases from J; junction bases left unmatched: 17. Germline V gene sequence: CDR1 SGHAT, CDR2 FQNNGV. CDR3 DNA sequence: TGTGCCAGCAGCTCGGGGAGAGACAGGGATCAGGAGCCACCCCTCCACTTT. Translated: CASSSGRDRDQEPPLHF.

J is TRBJ2-7 and V is TRBV28; TRBD1 matches 11 bases. CDR1 and CDR2 from the germline V gene are MDHEN and SYDVKM. The CDR3 is 15 residues long. Trimming removed 4 bases from V and 5 bases from J; junction bases left unmatched: 7. This chain's CDR3 is CASSSWDRGWDEQYF. CDR3 sequence (DNA): TGTGCCAGCAGTTCCTGGGACAGGGGGTGGGACGAGCAGTACTTC. Full variable domain (rest looked up from reference TRBV28 and TRBJ2-7): DVKVTQSSRYLVKRTGEKVFLECVQDMDHENMFWYRQDPGLGLRLIYFSYDVKMKEKGDIPEGYSVSREKKERFSLILESASTNQTSMYLCASSSWDRGWDEQYFGPGTRLTVT.

This clonotype was detected a few times. V gene TRBV10-3 combines with J gene TRBJ1-2; D ambiguous. The germline V gene has CDR1 ENHRY and CDR2 SYGVKD. The CDR3 has 14 amino acids. Trimming removed 0 bases at V and 3 bases at J, with 8 bases between. In DNA, the CDR3 is TGTGCCATCAGTGAGTCATCGGGGTACTATGGCTACACCTTC. Amino acid sequence: CAISESSGYYGYTF.

This clonotype was counted many times. This chain uses TRBV15 with TRBJ1-1; no clear D gene. V lost 0 bases and J lost 2, with 13 bases in between. Germline V CDR1 and CDR2: LNHNV, YYDKDF (reference sequence). The CDR3 runs to 16 residues. This CDR3 is CATSRDWRGANTEAFF. In DNA form, the CDR3 reads TGTGCCACCAGCAGAGATTGGCGGGGTGCCAACACTGAAGCTTTCTTT.

Many counts were recorded for this clonotype. This chain joins TRBV7-3 and TRBJ2-2; 7 nucleotides align to TRBD1. CDR1 SGHTA and CDR2 FQGTGA come from the germline V gene. The CDR3 extends over 14 amino acids. V trimming: 2 bases; J trimming: 4 bases; junction bases outside the gene matches: 1. The CDR3 bases are TGTGCCAGCAGCTTAGGGACAGTCACCGGGGAGCTGTTTTTT. It is translated as CASSLGTVTGELFF.

This chain links TRBV7-2 with TRBJ2-7, with D tentatively TRBD1 (6 bases). Germline V CDR1 and CDR2: SGHTA, FQGNSA. The V end lost 6 bases, the J end lost 2 bases, and 17 bases lay between the germline ends. The CDR3 runs 15 residues. CDR3: CASSSPGQDPYEQYF. CDR3 nucleotide sequence: TGTGCCAGCAGTTCCCCGGGACAAGACCCCTACGAGCAGTACTTC.

Only a few counts were recorded for this clonotype. J is TRBJ2-3 and V is TRBV29-1; D not resolved. The V end was cut by 4 bases, the J end by 1 base, with 9 bases between. The CDR3 runs to 13 residues. CDR1 is SQVTM and CDR2 is ANQGSEA in the germline V gene. The DNA for the CDR3 is TGCAGCGTTGGAATTACGGGCACAGATACGCAGTATTTT. It codes for CSVGITGTDTQYF.

This clonotype has just one count. The rearrangement joins TRBV9 to TRBJ2-5; D possibly corresponds to TRBD2 (5 bases). Per the germline V gene, CDR1 is SGDLS and CDR2 is YYNGEE. The V end lost 0 bases, the J end lost 2 bases, and 11 bases lay between the germline ends. The CDR3 runs to 15 residues. The CDR3 reads CASSVALATQETQYF. CDR3 nucleotides: TGTGCCAGCAGCGTAGCGCTAGCAACACAAGAGACCCAGTACTTC.

This clonotype came up once. The chain joins TRBV7-9 to TRBJ1-2, with 9 bases matching TRBD1. Germline V gives CDR1 SEHNR, CDR2 FQNEAQ (reference sequence). There are 15 residues in the CDR3. V lost 5 bases to trimming and J lost 3 bases; unmatched junction nucleotides: 7. The CDR3 sequence is CASSTPGTGHYGYTF. The CDR3 DNA reads as TGTGCCAGCAGCACGCCCGGGACAGGGCACTATGGCTACACCTTC. The variable domain in full, with the rest retrieved from reference TRBV7-9 and TRBJ1-2, is DTGVSQNPRHKITKRGQNVTFRCDPISEHNRLYWYRQTLGQGPEFLTYFQNEAQLEKSRLLSDRFSAERPKGSFSTLEIQRTEQGDSAMYLCASSTPGTGHYGYTFGSGTRLTVV.

The V and J genes are TRBV14 and TRBJ2-1; TRBD2 agrees at 12 bases. V trimming: 4 bases; J trimming: 7 bases; junction bases outside the gene matches: 8. The CDR3 runs 16 residues. Per the germline V gene, CDR1 is SGHDN and CDR2 is FVKESK. The CDR3 sequence is CASSRPGLAGFNEQFF. DNA for the CDR3: TGTGCCAGCAGCCGCCCGGGACTAGCGGGTTTTAATGAGCAGTTCTTC.

The rearrangement joins TRBV5-1 to TRBJ1-4; D remains ambiguous. The CDR3 is made up of 15 amino acids. Trimming took 2 bases from V and 8 from J, leaving 16 bases between them. Germline V lookup: CDR1 SGHRS, CDR2 YFSETQ. CDR3 protein: CASSFATKGGEKLFF. The CDR3 DNA is TGCGCCAGCAGCTTCGCGACGAAGGGCGGAGAAAAACTGTTTTTT.